The entry that follows covers one TCR beta chain sequence. This clonotype has just a few counts. Its recognized antigen is unknown. No much larger clonotype is one base removed from it; base qualities were not supplied. Every donor was a healthy Caucasian. Three pairs of female monozygotic twins, all aged 18 to 29 years, were included in the twin cohort. RNA for TCR libraries was isolated from peripheral blood mononuclear cells. The library was produced with 5' RACE. The sequencer was an Illumina HiSeq 2000. A universal primer binding site was introduced by template switching, and a unique molecular identifier was present in the final cDNA, enabling accurate counting of TCR cDNA molecules. Specific primers in the conserved constant-segment region were used to synthesize first-strand cDNA for the TCR alpha and beta chains. Each cDNA library was double barcoded, with a SMART-Mk sample barcode plus Illumina barcodes, to control for contamination. TruSeq adapter sequences along with Illumina sample barcodes were introduced in two successive PCR steps. Sequencing of the TCR alpha and beta cDNA libraries was done on the Illumina HiSeq platform using custom primers. Turning to the authors' computational methods: Raw reads were processed with MiGEC to extract unique molecular identifiers, and MiXCR was used to determine CDR3 positions. Recombination models were inferred per individual with the repgenHMM and IGoR tools using an EM algorithm. Shared clonotypes were analyzed with the tcR package in R, and sharing was normalized by the product of cloneset sizes. Out-of-frame nonproductive sequences were analyzed to study raw recombination free of thymic and clonal selection effects. TCRdb took the public reads, trimmed them with fastp at Q25, ran MiXCR for clone calling and kept in-frame beta chains. Rows are combined by CDR3 protein, so each entry shows the most common genes and DNA. TCRdb, rather than the study authors, made the V and J calls. The sample records 750,000 to 950,000 distinct CDR3 sequences, 9% to 15% of which are singletons. 1.5% to 2% of the sample rests with the top ten.

The CDR3 numbers 14 residues from cysteine through phenylalanine. Just the 42-base CDR3 DNA is kept, in frame starting at base 1. From a lookup of the germline V gene, CDR1 and CDR2 are SGDLS and YYNGEE. V loses 0 bases of germline sequence and J loses 9 bases, and the interval between the two ends is 12 bases. This entry comes from a study of identical twins (dated by TCRdb to 2015 to 2016). Concerning the study at large: To test whether fetal clonotypes persist, the study used deep sequencing on TCR alpha and beta repertoires from monozygotic twins, unrelated adults of various ages, and cord blood. To rule out contamination, the twin experiments were replicated at different times with different library preparation protocols. Broader findings and caveats from the paper: Abundant cord blood beta clonotypes carried fewer insertions; young adult naive repertoires showed a weaker similar trend, while memory repertoires showed none. Compared with coincidental sharing between unrelated individuals, an excess of low generation-probability sequences was observed among out-of-frame TCR alpha sequences shared between twins. A weaker excess of twin sharing was found in beta out-of-frame sequences because the signal-to-noise ratio was lowered by fewer shared sequences. Invariant T cells such as MAIT and iNKT could partly confound zero-insertion analyses, though diverse VJ usage argued against this for most clonotypes. In monozygotic twins, out-of-frame TCR alpha sharing was systematically underestimated by recombination models, although the models agreed with sharing between unrelated individuals. Conclusions relied on cross-sectional statistical analysis, since the same donors could not be followed over many years.

Another study also made use of these data, one on yellow fever vaccine responses in identical twins. The second study's authors report: The authors reported that the T cell response to vaccination in identical twins appeared partly convergent and partly personalized. In identical twins, the study followed T cell clones that responded to the vaccine with precision.

The TCR originated in a woman aged 18-35 years in good health. This receptor chain uses TRBV9 and TRBJ2-2, with the D gene not clear enough to name. Sequences were obtained from PBMCs. The CDR3 reads CASSVAGKGRELFF. Here is the DNA: TGTGCCAGCAGCGTAGCCGGTAAAGGGCGGGAGCTGTTTTTT.